These T cell receptor beta chains were read from a single sample in a study of T cell responses to AZD1222 COVID-19 vaccine. The table came from immunoSEQ multiplex PCR; TCRdb's copy has only in-frame clones and leaves some out. The sample yields approximately 120,000 clones, approximately 85% seen once. The source material was peripheral blood, sampled 28 days after the second AZD1222 dose. The receptors were gathered from an adult who received the AZD1222 COVID-19 vaccine. Each CDR3 is given with its conserved first and last residue. D genes are given only for firm matches. Size is stated for part of the rows, as once, few or many counts, or as a class when the clone is expanded.

V,size,length,J,D,CDR3,DNA
TRBV4-2,NA,17,TRBJ2-5,TRBD2,CASSQDGTSGGWGTQYF,TGTGCCAGCAGCCAAGACGGGACTAGCGGGGGCTGGGGGACCCAGTACTTC
TRBV3-1/TRBV3-2,NA,14,TRBJ1-5,NA,CASSSSARQQPQHF,TGTGCCAGCAGTTCTAGCGCCCGTCAGCAGCCCCAGCATTTT
TRBV9,NA,15,TRBJ2-5,TRBD2,CASSAGGTRQETQYF,TGTGCCAGCAGCGCCGGAGGGACTAGGCAAGAGACCCAGTACTTC
TRBV28,NA,14,TRBJ1-2,NA,CASSLGGANYGYTF,TGTGCCAGCAGTTTAGGGGGGGCTAACTATGGCTACACCTTC
TRBV28,NA,12,TRBJ2-5,NA,CASSLFQETQYF,TGTGCCAGCAGTTTATTCCAAGAGACCCAGTACTTC
TRBV6-5,NA,13,TRBJ1-5,NA,CASSTSLVGPQHF,TGTGCCAGCAGCACCTCCCTGGTCGGGCCCCAGCATTTT
TRBV24-1,NA,17,TRBJ2-5,NA,CATSDPAGPTALETQYF,TGTGCCACCAGTGACCCTGCCGGGCCCACCGCATTAGAGACCCAGTACTTC
TRBV20-1,NA,14,TRBJ2-7,TRBD2,CSASGSGGQDEQYF,TGCAGTGCTAGTGGAAGCGGGGGGCAAGACGAGCAGTACTTC
TRBV6-1,NA,16,TRBJ1-4,NA,CASSARRGSGNEKLFF,TGTGCCAGCAGTGCTCGCCGCGGGTCTGGGAATGAAAAACTGTTTTTT
TRBV5-1,few,14,TRBJ2-7,TRBD1,CASSFAGTGDEQYF,TGCGCCAGCAGCTTCGCCGGGACAGGCGACGAGCAGTACTTC
TRBV15,once,17,TRBJ2-1,TRBD1,CATSRDTTGTGGSEQFF,TGTGCCACCAGCAGAGATACAACCGGGACAGGGGGGAGTGAGCAGTTCTTC
TRBV30,NA,16,TRBJ1-3,NA,CAWRGAGGGSGNTIYF,TGTGCCTGGAGGGGGGCGGGGGGTGGCTCTGGAAACACCATATATTTT
TRBV6-6,NA,16,TRBJ2-2,TRBD1,CASTRTGQFVTGELFF,TGTGCCAGCACCAGGACAGGGCAGTTTGTTACCGGGGAGCTGTTTTTT
TRBV6-5,NA,15,TRBJ1-3,NA,CASSYRADSGNTIYF,TGTGCCAGCAGTTACAGGGCAGACTCTGGAAACACCATATATTTT
TRBV27,NA,15,TRBJ1-5,NA,CASSPRPGHDQPQHF,TGTGCCAGCAGTCCGAGACCGGGACATGATCAGCCCCAGCATTTT
TRBV3-1/TRBV3-2,NA,16,TRBJ2-3,TRBD2,CASSQAAGESTDTQYF,TGTGCCAGCAGCCAAGCGGCGGGAGAGAGCACAGATACGCAGTATTTT
TRBV24-1,NA,16,TRBJ2-3,TRBD1,CATSDFGTGGLDTQYF,TGTGCCACCAGTGATTTCGGGACAGGGGGCTTAGATACGCAGTATTTT
TRBV6-2/TRBV6-3,NA,18,TRBJ2-1,NA,CASSPNRDGSVSYNEQFF,TGTGCCAGCAGTCCCAACCGGGACGGATCCGTCTCCTACAATGAGCAGTTCTTC
TRBV5-1,once,15,TRBJ2-1,NA,CASSLVSVDYNEQFF,TGCGCCAGCAGCTTGGTCTCGGTGGACTACAATGAGCAGTTCTTC
TRBV2,NA,12,TRBJ1-5,NA,CASSERGQPQHF,TGTGCCAGCAGTGAAAGGGGTCAGCCCCAGCATTTT
TRBV30,NA,13,TRBJ2-3,TRBD2,CAWGLAGEDTQYF,TGTGCCTGGGGACTAGCGGGAGAAGATACGCAGTATTTT
TRBV21-1,NA,19,TRBJ2-1,NA,CASSPRTPGGVSSYNEQFF,TGTGCCAGCAGCCCGCGGACTCCTGGCGGAGTCAGCTCCTACAATGAGCAGTTCTTC
TRBV5-4,NA,13,TRBJ1-1,TRBD1,CASSGETGIGAFF,TGTGCCAGCAGCGGAGAGACAGGGATTGGAGCTTTCTTT
TRBV5-6,NA,14,TRBJ1-1,NA,CASSLGERSTEAFF,TGTGCCAGCAGCTTGGGGGAAAGGAGCACTGAAGCTTTCTTT
TRBV5-1,few,15,TRBJ2-3,NA,CASSLGVRGTDTQYF,TGCGCCAGCAGCTTGGGAGTCAGGGGTACAGATACGCAGTATTTT
TRBV7-9,few,15,TRBJ2-7,NA,CASSLTASMGVEQYF,TGTGCCAGCAGCTTAACTGCCTCTATGGGTGTTGAGCAGTACTTC
TRBV6-5,NA,14,TRBJ1-1,NA,CASTPRYMNTEAFF,TGTGCCAGCACCCCGCGGTACATGAACACTGAAGCTTTCTTT
TRBV6-5,NA,14,TRBJ2-7,TRBD2,CATLGTSGNYEQYF,TGTGCCACCCTCGGGACTAGCGGGAACTACGAGCAGTACTTC
TRBV4-3,NA,15,TRBJ2-7,NA,CASSQEGGQNYEQYF,TGCGCCAGCAGCCAAGAGGGAGGACAGAACTACGAGCAGTACTTC
TRBV4-1,NA,14,TRBJ2-3,NA,CASSQGQHTDTQYF,TGCGCCAGCAGCCAAGGACAGCATACAGATACGCAGTATTTT
TRBV6-1,NA,14,TRBJ1-1,NA,CASSEANSRPEAFF,TGTGCCAGCAGTGAAGCTAACAGCAGACCTGAAGCTTTCTTT
TRBV5-1,NA,14,TRBJ2-2,NA,CASSLGTLTGELFF,TGCGCCAGCAGCTTGGGAACGCTCACCGGGGAGCTGTTTTTT
TRBV7-9,NA,14,TRBJ1-2,NA,CASSPHRRNYGYTF,TGTGCCAGCAGCCCCCACAGAAGGAACTATGGCTACACCTTC
TRBV11-2,NA,16,TRBJ2-2,TRBD2,CASSPGTSGITGELFF,TGTGCCAGCAGCCCCGGGACTAGCGGGATAACCGGGGAGCTGTTTTTT
TRBV18,once,15,TRBJ1-3,NA,CASSPPMQGGNTIYF,TGTGCCAGCTCACCACCTATGCAGGGTGGAAACACCATATATTTT
TRBV2,NA,15,TRBJ2-3,TRBD2,CASRGLAGDTDTQYF,TGTGCCAGCAGAGGACTAGCGGGAGACACAGATACGCAGTATTTT
TRBV4-1,NA,13,TRBJ2-7,NA,CASSPSSGYEQYF,TGCGCCAGCAGCCCATCGTCCGGCTACGAGCAGTACTTC
TRBV6-5,few,14,TRBJ2-7,NA,CASNPRASSYEQYF,TGTGCCAGCAATCCGCGGGCCAGCTCCTACGAGCAGTACTTC
TRBV11-2,NA,14,TRBJ2-3,TRBD1,CASTWDRVTDTQYF,TGTGCCAGCACATGGGACAGGGTCACAGATACGCAGTATTTT
TRBV19,NA,13,TRBJ1-2,NA,CASRSMGLYGYTF,TGTGCCAGTAGAAGTATGGGTCTCTATGGCTACACCTTC
TRBV4-1,NA,15,TRBJ2-1,TRBD2,CASSQYSGIYNEQFF,TGCGCCAGCAGCCAGTATAGCGGGATTTACAATGAGCAGTTCTTC
TRBV6-4,NA,15,TRBJ2-3,NA,CASSSTAQGPDTQYF,TGTGCCAGCAGTTCTACCGCTCAGGGACCAGATACGCAGTATTTT
TRBV5-6,NA,15,TRBJ2-3,NA,CASSLAPTATDTQYF,TGTGCCAGCAGCTTGGCCCCAACAGCCACAGATACGCAGTATTTT
TRBV6-5,NA,14,TRBJ1-6,NA,CASSVSSFNSPLHF,TGTGCCAGCAGCGTCAGTTCATTTAATTCACCCCTCCACTTT
TRBV25-1,NA,18,TRBJ2-7,TRBD1,CASSEGGDRGTPSYEQYF,TGTGCCAGCAGTGAAGGGGGGGACAGGGGAACCCCCTCCTACGAGCAGTACTTC
TRBV5-1,NA,14,TRBJ1-3,NA,CASSFGTTGNTIYF,TGCGCCAGCAGCTTCGGGACAACTGGAAACACCATATATTTT
TRBV23-1,NA,12,TRBJ1-2,NA,CASKRYRDGYTF,TGCGCCAGCAAAAGATACAGGGATGGCTACACCTTC
TRBV10-3,NA,15,TRBJ1-6,NA,CAISDSRDQGSPLHF,TGTGCCATCAGTGATTCGCGGGACCAAGGTTCACCCCTCCACTTT
TRBV27,NA,12,TRBJ2-3,NA,CASSFLAGTQYF,TGTGCCAGCAGTTTCTTAGCCGGTACGCAGTATTTT
TRBV5-4,NA,15,TRBJ2-5,NA,CASSLKGGVWETQYF,TGTGCCAGCAGCTTGAAGGGGGGGGTCTGGGAGACCCAGTACTTC
TRBV13,NA,16,TRBJ2-1,NA,CASSLLTGTEVNEQFF,TGTGCCAGCAGCTTACTCACCGGGACGGAGGTTAATGAGCAGTTCTTC
TRBV3-1/TRBV3-2,NA,15,TRBJ1-4,NA,CASSSPTMGPEKLFF,TGTGCCAGCAGCTCCCCGACAATGGGGCCTGAAAAACTGTTTTTT
TRBV9,NA,13,TRBJ2-1,NA,CASSVAPSNEQFF,TGTGCCAGCAGCGTAGCTCCGAGCAATGAGCAGTTCTTC
TRBV6-5,once,13,TRBJ2-7,NA,CASSYSASYEQYF,TGTGCCAGCAGTTACTCCGCCAGCTACGAGCAGTACTTC
TRBV6-2/TRBV6-3,NA,14,TRBJ1-5,TRBD1,CASSQSTGRQPQHF,TGTGCCAGCAGCCAATCGACAGGGAGGCAGCCCCAGCATTTT
TRBV30,NA,14,TRBJ2-6,NA,CAWTGSSGANVLTF,TGTGCCTGGACGGGAAGCTCTGGGGCCAACGTCCTGACTTTC
TRBV7-8,NA,12,TRBJ1-4,NA,CASSSGMKELFF,TGTGCCAGCAGCTCAGGAATGAAAGAACTGTTTTTT